Below are 30 T cell receptor beta chains sequenced from a single sample in a study of shared clonotypes between healthy human individuals. The data were produced by immunoSEQ multiplex PCR, yet TCRdb's version contains in-frame clones alone and is incomplete. Among approximately 2,300,000 clones listed, roughly 90% were seen once. The specimen was naive CD4+ T cells from PBMCs. Subset: CD45RA+ positively selected. Receptors were obtained from a young man in good health. Some clones in this sample may be carry-over from other donors' samples.

The V and J genes are TRBV15 and TRBJ2-1; the match to TRBD1 covers 8 bases. The CDR3 totals 15 residues. V dropped 3 bases and J dropped 9; count of bases not matched to a gene: 10. CDR1 is LNHNV, CDR2 YYDKDF, per germline (reference sequence). Written as DNA, the CDR3 is TGTGCCACCAGCAGGGCTAAGACAGGGGTCACTGAGCAGTTCTTC. As protein: CATSRAKTGVTEQFF.

V is TRBV5-3 and J is TRBJ2-4; D is undetermined. TRBV5-3 is treated as an ORF (open reading frame) with a function not yet certain. Trimming took off 8 bases at V and 8 bases at J, with 17 bases between the two ends. The CDR3 is made up of 13 amino acids. CDR3: CASRLTGIYIQYF. DNA of the CDR3: TGTGCCAGTCGATTAACCGGAATTTACATTCAGTACTTC.

This chain links TRBV2 with TRBJ2-1, with D maybe TRBD2 (5 bases). CDR1 and CDR2 from the germline V gene are SNHLY and FYNNEI. The CDR3 totals 13 residues. Trimming cost V 8 bases and J 4 bases, with 12 bases left between them. CDR3 nucleotides: TGTGCCAGCCACACGGTAGCGTACAATGAGCAGTTCTTC. Translation: CASHTVAYNEQFF.

V usage is TRBV7-2 and J usage is TRBJ2-1; 9 bases line up with TRBD2. The CDR3 consists of 16 residues. The germline V gene has CDR1 SGHTA and CDR2 FQGNSA. The trim removed 6 bases at V and 4 bases at J, leaving 10 bases unmatched. CDR3 amino acids: CASRSSGTSFYNEQFF. The CDR3 bases are TGTGCCAGCAGGTCTAGCGGGACTTCTTTTTACAATGAGCAGTTCTTC.

The CDR3 spells CASSQGHRGSYEQYF. The CDR3, as DNA: TGCGCCAGCAGCCAAGGCCACAGGGGATCCTACGAGCAGTACTTC. V gene TRBV4-3 combines with J gene TRBJ2-7, with 7 bases identical to TRBD1. Losses at the gene ends were 1 base for V and 1 base for J; bases not matched to a gene: 4. Germline assignment: CDR1 LGHNA and CDR2 YSLEER. This CDR3 comprises 15 residues.

The chain is built from TRBV18 and TRBJ1-1; D possibly corresponds to TRBD1 (6 bases). Germline CDR1 KGHSH, CDR2 LQKENI. The V gene lost 3 bases and the J gene lost 7 bases, with 15 bases spanning the gap. The CDR3 has 14 residues. Here the CDR3 reads CASSPQTGIIEAFF. The CDR3 DNA reads TGTGCCAGCTCACCCCAGACAGGAATCATTGAAGCTTTCTTT.

The chain has TRBV9 and TRBJ1-2, with 9 bases matching TRBD1. Germline V gene data show CDR1 as SGDLS and CDR2 as YYNGEE. V shed 3 bases and J 8 bases; nucleotides not matched to a gene: 8. This CDR3 spans 14 amino acids. CDR3: CASSATRQGDGYTF. The CDR3 region has the DNA TGTGCCAGCAGCGCAACTCGACAGGGGGACGGCTACACCTTC.

The genes are TRBV5-1 and TRBJ2-5; D gene ambiguous. The germline V and J ends were trimmed by 5 bases and 3 bases, with 14 bases remaining between them. Germline assignment: CDR1 SGHRS and CDR2 YFSETQ. This CDR3 region has 14 residues. CDR3 loop: CASRATIGEETQYF. In DNA form, the CDR3 reads TGCGCCAGCAGGGCTACGATCGGCGAAGAGACCCAGTACTTC.

V is TRBV25-1 and J is TRBJ1-1, with 11 bases that match TRBD1. V lost 8 bases and J lost 7; bases outside the gene matches: 6. Germline V gene data show CDR1 as MGHDK and CDR2 as SYGVNS. The CDR3 has 13 residues. In DNA, the CDR3 is TGTGCCAGCTACCCGGGACAGGGGGTTGAAGCTTTCTTT. Translation gives CASYPGQGVEAFF.

The chain is built from TRBV30 and TRBJ2-5; TRBD2 is a possible D gene (6 bases). The CDR3 covers 13 residues. V was shortened by 0 bases and J by 7 bases, with 12 bases between the two germline ends. Germline CDR1 GTSNPN, CDR2 SVGIG (reference sequence). The CDR3 DNA is TGTGCCTGGAGTGTCCCGGGAGAGGGGACCCAGTACTTC. This translates into CAWSVPGEGTQYF.

DNA of the CDR3: TGTGCCTGGAGTTCCAGAGGACCTGAAGCTTTCTTT. Encoded protein: CAWSSRGPEAFF. The chain links TRBV30 to TRBJ1-1; D not resolved. The V gene's germline CDR1 is GTSNPN and CDR2 SVGIG (reference sequence). The CDR3 loop spans 12 amino acids. V shed 2 bases and J shed 6 bases, with 10 bases lying between them. Drawing the rest from reference TRBV30 and TRBJ1-1, the complete variable domain is SQTIHQWPATLVQPVGSPLSLECTVEGTSNPNLYWYRQAAGRGLQLLFYSVGIGQISSEVPQNLSASRPQDRQFILSSKKLLLSDSGFYLCAWSSRGPEAFFGQGTRLTVV.

The V and J genes are TRBV5-1 and TRBJ2-5, with D unclear. CDR1 and CDR2 from the germline V gene are SGHRS and YFSETQ. V gave up 4 bases and J gave up 2 bases, with 18 bases separating them. The CDR3 has 16 amino acids. CDR3 amino acids: CASSMRPISRQETQYF. The CDR3 DNA sequence: TGCGCCAGCAGCATGCGGCCCATTAGCCGGCAAGAGACCCAGTACTTC.

The genes are TRBV5-6 and TRBJ2-7; D is undetermined. V dropped 6 bases and J dropped 0 bases, with 7 bases sitting between them. This CDR3 contains 12 residues. Germline CDR1 and CDR2: SGHDT and YYEEEE. The CDR3 bases are TGTGCCAGCAAGGCAGGCTCCTACGAGCAGTACTTC. It yields the protein CASKAGSYEQYF.

As for this clone: Other DNA sequences in the sample encode the same CDR3. The chain combines TRBV5-6 with TRBJ2-1; D unclear. The V end lost 0 bases, the J end lost 8 bases, and 3 bases lay between the germline ends. The CDR3 length is 11 residues. Per the germline V gene, CDR1 is SGHDT and CDR2 is YYEEEE. The CDR3, as DNA: TGTGCCAGCAGCTTGGTTGATGAGCAGTTCTTC. As protein: CASSLVDEQFF.

The chain links TRBV5-1 to TRBJ2-3, with 9 positions matching TRBD2. Germline V gene lookup returns CDR1 SGHRS and CDR2 YFSETQ. The CDR3 length is 16 residues. The J segment lost 3 bases and the V segment lost 1 base, leaving 6 bases of the junction unmatched. The chain's CDR3 is CASSLMAAGGTDTQYF. CDR3 bases: TGCGCCAGCAGCTTGATGGCTGCGGGGGGGACAGATACGCAGTATTTT.

The chain couples TRBV9 to TRBJ2-3; TRBD2 matches at 7 bases. The V gene's germline CDR1 is SGDLS and CDR2 YYNGEE. V was clipped by 3 bases and J by 2 bases; unmatched bases: 15. This CDR3 comprises 18 residues. For the CDR3, the DNA is TGTGCCAGCAGCGCAGTTGGGGCCCGGCTAGCGGTCACAGATACGCAGTATTTT. Amino acids: CASSAVGARLAVTDTQYF.

Concerning this clone itself: The same CDR3 is also encoded by other DNA sequences in this sample. Here the CDR3 DNA reads TGTGCCAGCAGCGTAAGGACTGGGGGTTCCTACAATGAGCAGTTCTTC. Its translation is CASSVRTGGSYNEQFF. The chain employs TRBV9 and TRBJ2-1; D assignment may be TRBD1 or TRBD2 (5 bases each). V was clipped by 1 base and J by 1 base, with 12 bases between them. This CDR3 is 16 amino acids long. Germline V CDR1 and CDR2: SGDLS, YYNGEE.

The rearrangement joins TRBV6-6 to TRBJ1-4; weak D call: TRBD1 (6 bases). Per germline, CDR1 MNHNY and CDR2 SVGAGI (reference sequence). CDR3 length: 15 amino acids. With 7 bases removed from V and 6 bases from J, the gap between germline ends came to 18 bases. The CDR3 loop is CASIPGGAGDEKLFF. CDR3 nucleotide sequence: TGTGCCAGCATTCCTGGAGGGGCAGGGGATGAAAAACTGTTTTTT.

The chain recombines TRBV28 with TRBJ1-5, with 9 bases identical to TRBD1. This CDR3 has 16 residues. Germline-derived CDR1 and CDR2 are MDHEN and SYDVKM. Trimming removed 7 bases from V and 6 bases from J; junction bases left unmatched: 13. The CDR3 region has the DNA TGTGCCAGCAACTCTAAGGGACAGGGACCCCCTCAGCCCCAGCATTTT. Translated: CASNSKGQGPPQPQHF. Using reference TRBV28 and TRBJ1-5 for the parts outside the CDR3, the full variable domain is DVKVTQSSRYLVKRTGEKVFLECVQDMDHENMFWYRQDPGLGLRLIYFSYDVKMKEKGDIPEGYSVSREKKERFSLILESASTNQTSMYLCASNSKGQGPPQPQHFGDGTRLSIL.

The rearrangement links TRBV19 to TRBJ1-5; D uncertain. CDR1 LNHDA and CDR2 SQIVND come from the germline V gene (reference sequence). CDR3 length: 19 amino acids. V lost 3 bases to trimming and J lost 6 bases, with 27 bases between them. CDR3 DNA: TGTGCCAGTAGTATGTTCGGGTTATCCATAAGCAGCGGCGGTCAGCCCCAGCATTTT. Its translation is CASSMFGLSISSGGQPQHF.

The CDR3 DNA is TGTGCCATCGGTTGGGGGAGGTCGACCTACAATGAGCAGTTCTTC. It codes for CAIGWGRSTYNEQFF. This chain connects TRBV10-3 to TRBJ2-1; possibly TRBD2 for D (6 bases). The germline V and J ends were trimmed by 8 bases and 2 bases, with 16 bases remaining between them. The germline V gene encodes CDR1 ENHRY and CDR2 SYGVKD. The CDR3 has 15 residues.

The chain uses TRBV5-4 and TRBJ2-1, with D possibly matching TRBD1 (5 bases). The CDR3 sequence is 15 residues long. The V end lost 5 bases, the J end lost 0 bases, and 12 bases lay between the germline ends. Per germline, CDR1 SGHNT and CDR2 YYREEE (reference sequence). The CDR3 region has the DNA TGTGCCAGCAGGGCAGGGCTATACTCCTACAATGAGCAGTTCTTC. Protein sequence: CASRAGLYSYNEQFF.

V gene TRBV29-1 combines with J gene TRBJ2-5; D is unclear. Trimming took off 4 bases at V and 5 bases at J, with 11 bases between the two ends. CDR1 SQVTM and CDR2 ANQGSEA come from the germline V gene. The CDR3 has 12 residues. CDR3 coding DNA: TGCAGCGTTGCAATGGCCTCGGAGACCCAGTACTTC. Translation: CSVAMASETQYF.

The rearrangement uses TRBV30 and TRBJ2-1, with 12 positions matching TRBD2. Looked up from germline, CDR1 is GTSNPN and CDR2 is SVGIG (reference sequence). The CDR3 runs 14 residues. With V trimmed by 0 bases and J by 13 bases, 7 bases remained unmatched. The CDR3 region is CAWSVGLAGGPQFF. CDR3 in DNA: TGTGCCTGGAGTGTAGGGCTAGCGGGAGGGCCCCAGTTCTTC.

The chain recombines TRBV6-1 with TRBJ1-1; weak D call: TRBD1 (6 bases). Germline CDR1 is MNHNS and CDR2 is SASEGT. This CDR3 has 15 residues. The V and J ends lost 6 bases and 1 base respectively, with 15 bases between them. In DNA, the CDR3 is TGTGCCAGCAGGGACCCCGGGACAAGGAACACTGAAGCTTTCTTT. It specifies CASRDPGTRNTEAFF.

The gene calls are TRBV6-1 and TRBJ1-2, with D uncertain. CDR1 MNHNS and CDR2 SASEGT come from the germline V gene. This CDR3 region has 14 residues. Trimming removed 6 bases at V and 4 bases at J, with 15 bases between. The CDR3 loop is CASSPGPGGYGYTF. The CDR3 coding sequence is TGTGCCAGCAGCCCTGGACCGGGCGGCTATGGCTACACCTTC.

The chain has TRBV7-3 and TRBJ2-5, with TRBD1 matching 9 bases. The ends lost 5 bases at V and 4 bases at J; junction bases unmatched: 2. The CDR3 length is 13 residues. Germline lookup yields CDR1 SGHTA and CDR2 FQGTGA. Here the CDR3 DNA reads TGTGCCAGCAGCCCGACAGGGGGAGAGACCCAGTACTTC. Protein: CASSPTGGETQYF.

This sequence joins TRBV30 and TRBJ2-3, with TRBD2 matching 14 bases. From germline, CDR1 is GTSNPN and CDR2 SVGIG (reference sequence). V dropped 2 bases and J dropped 3; count of bases not matched to a gene: 4. The CDR3 extends over 16 amino acids. In DNA form, the CDR3 reads TGTGCCTGGAGTAGTGGGACTAGCGGGAGAACAGATACGCAGTATTTT. Protein: CAWSSGTSGRTDTQYF.

This clone came up a few times. V gene TRBV15 combines with J gene TRBJ1-4; no reliable D call. CDR3 size: 13 residues. V shed 6 bases and J shed 2 bases, with 7 bases lying between them. CDR1 is LNHNV and CDR2 is YYDKDF in the germline V gene (reference sequence). CDR3 bases: TGTGCCACCAGAGGGTTCACTAATGAAAAACTGTTTTTT. Translation gives CATRGFTNEKLFF.

The chain uses TRBV19 and TRBJ1-5; 11 bases map to TRBD1. The CDR3 has 17 amino acids. The V gene's germline CDR1 is LNHDA and CDR2 SQIVND (reference sequence). Trimming at V came to 11 bases and at J to 5 bases, leaving 17 bases not matched to a gene. This CDR3 reads CAPNSGRGQGADQPQHF. The CDR3 DNA reads as TGTGCCCCCAATTCGGGCCGTGGACAGGGGGCAGATCAGCCCCAGCATTTT.